A single sample is the source of the 20 T cell receptor beta chains below, sequenced in a study of spatial heterogeneity in lung cancer. Time point described: sample taken at primary tumor resection. Researchers sequenced whole RNA taken from tumor, nontumor lung or frozen PBMC without sorting. TCRdb redid the calling of the 5' RACE reads with MiXCR, one entry per CDR3 protein. The table shows thousands of distinct CDR3 sequences, with about 8.3% occurring only once. The material sequenced was PBMCs, taken at surgery. The receptors originated from a male donor with early-stage non-small cell lung cancer.

This clonotype has ten or more counts. This beta chain turned up in a library designed for alpha chains; as an off-target read, its abundance says little. The chain is built from TRBV19 and TRBJ2-3, with unresolved D. Trimming took off 5 bases at V and 4 bases at J, with 13 bases between the two ends. CDR1 is LNHDA, CDR2 SQIVND, per germline (reference sequence). The CDR3 sequence is 14 residues long. The CDR3 is CASSRAGWADTQYF. The CDR3 DNA reads TGTGCCAGTAGTCGGGCAGGATGGGCAGATACGCAGTATTTT.

This clonotype was seen ten or more times. Because this beta chain is a stray read in a library intended to capture alpha chains, its abundance should not be given much weight. This chain links TRBV19 with TRBJ2-2; D is undetermined. The germline CDR1 and CDR2 sequences are LNHDA and SQIVND (reference sequence). The CDR3 loop spans 14 amino acids. CDR3 sequence (DNA): TGTGCTTCCTGGCGAGGAGCGAACACCGGGGAGCTGTTTTTT. Its translation: CASWRGANTGELFF.

As concerns this clonotype: Since the library was made to target alpha chains, this beta chain is a stray read and its abundance is not meaningful. The gene calls are TRBV7-6 and TRBJ1-5, with TRBD1 matching 7 bases. The length of the CDR3 is 15 residues. Trimming removed 3 bases from V and 2 bases from J; junction bases left unmatched: 4. Germline V gene sequence: CDR1 SGHVS, CDR2 FNYEAQ. The CDR3 DNA reads TGTGCCAGCAGCTTCGGGGACAGAGGCAATCAGCCCCAGCATTTT. Translating gives CASSFGDRGNQPQHF. Based on the CDR3 plus reference TRBV7-6 and TRBJ1-5, the full variable domain is GAGVSQSPRYKVTKRGQDVALRCDPISGHVSLYWYRQALGQGPEFLTYFNYEAQQDKSGLPNDRFSAERPEGSISTLTIQRTEQRDSAMYRCASSFGDRGNQPQHFGDGTRLSIL.

On this clonotype: This beta chain came through as a stray read in a library set up for alpha chains, and its size says little. The chain links TRBV20-1 to TRBJ2-5, with a weak D call TRBD1 (6 bases). CDR1 and CDR2 (germline): DFQATT, SNEGSKA (reference sequence). The CDR3 sequence is 13 residues long. The CDR3 spells CSCFRDTEETQYF. CDR3 DNA sequence: TGCAGCTGCTTCCGGGACACCGAAGAGACCCAGTACTTC.

This clonotype was counted ten times or more. This beta chain is an unintended read in a library built for alpha chains; its size means little. This chain connects TRBV6-5 to TRBJ1-2; no reliable D call. Germline V gene data show CDR1 as MNHEY and CDR2 as SVGAGI. V was pared by 2 bases and J by 2 bases, with 9 bases between. The CDR3 runs 14 residues. The CDR3 loop reads CASSYGLLNYGYTF. In DNA, the CDR3 is TGTGCCAGCAGTTACGGGCTGTTAAACTATGGCTACACCTTC.

At least ten counts were recorded for this clonotype. This beta chain appears as a stray read in a library generated for alpha chains; its size is not informative. V gene TRBV19 combines with J gene TRBJ2-1; no clear D gene. This CDR3 spans 15 amino acids. CDR1 and CDR2 (germline): LNHDA, SQIVND (reference sequence). Trimming stripped 4 bases from V and 5 bases from J, with 15 bases between. The CDR3 reads CASSNILTTNNEQFF. CDR3 coding DNA: TGTGCCAGTAGTAATATCCTCACTACAAACAATGAGCAGTTCTTC.

This clonotype was seen many times. This beta chain was picked up by a library intended for alpha chains and is off target, so its count carries little meaning. This chain connects TRBV5-1 to TRBJ1-1, with D possibly TRBD1 on 5 matching bases. Germline CDR1 is SGHRS and CDR2 is YFSETQ. Trimming stripped 4 bases from V and 0 bases from J, with 13 bases between. The CDR3 has 15 amino acids. The CDR3: CASSTDTGMNTEAFF. The CDR3 coding sequence is TGCGCCAGCAGCACGGACACAGGTATGAACACTGAAGCTTTCTTT.

This clonotype occurred many times. With the library built for alpha chains, this beta chain is off target and its frequency is not meaningful. The chain employs TRBV14 and TRBJ2-6; no definite D call. V lost 8 bases, J lost 0 bases, and 8 bases lay in between. Germline V gives CDR1 SGHDN, CDR2 FVKESK. The CDR3 is 14 residues long. CDR3 loop: CASGASSGANVLTF. The CDR3 DNA follows: TGTGCCAGCGGTGCCAGCTCTGGGGCCAACGTCCTGACTTTC.

Worth noting for this clonotype: A library made for alpha chains picked up this beta chain off target, so its size means little. The chain joins TRBV11-2 to TRBJ1-1; no clear D. CDR3 length: 16 residues. V was trimmed by 1 base and J by 0 bases, leaving 12 bases between them. Looked up from germline, CDR1 is SGHAT and CDR2 is FQNNGV. The CDR3 region is CASSLVAAGMNTEAFF. CDR3 sequence (DNA): TGTGCCAGCAGCTTAGTGGCGGCGGGGATGAACACTGAAGCTTTCTTT.

This clonotype was seen many times. Because the library targeted alpha chains, this beta chain is an off-target read whose size means little. The V call is TRBV9, the J call TRBJ2-1, with a tentative D call TRBD2 (5 bases). The CDR3 sequence is 14 residues long. Germline V gene sequence: CDR1 SGDLS, CDR2 YYNGEE. V was pared by 3 bases and J by 5 bases, with 12 bases between. CDR3 sequence (DNA): TGTGCCAGCAGCGCAACTAGAAGGGACAATGAGCAGTTCTTC. Residues: CASSATRRDNEQFF.

Comments on this clonotype: Found in a library prepared for alpha chains, this beta chain is an off-target read, and its abundance has little meaning. The chain recombines TRBV25-1 with TRBJ2-2, with D possibly matching TRBD1 (5 bases). V gave up 5 bases and J gave up 4 bases, with 14 bases separating them. The CDR3 runs to 15 residues. The germline CDR1 and CDR2 sequences are MGHDK and SYGVNS. DNA of the CDR3: TGTGCCAGCAGTTCGCCCAGCAGGGTCACCGGGGAGCTGTTTTTT. Translated: CASSSPSRVTGELFF.

Many counts were recorded for this clonotype. Because this beta chain is a stray read in a library intended to capture alpha chains, its abundance should not be given much weight. The chain combines TRBV27 with TRBJ2-3; D is unclear. V was shortened by 6 bases and J by 0 bases, with 13 bases between the two germline ends. The CDR3 length is 15 residues. Germline lookup yields CDR1 MNHEY and CDR2 SMNVEV (reference sequence). The CDR3 sequence is CASRGKAFSTDTQYF. Written as DNA, the CDR3 is TGTGCCAGCAGAGGAAAGGCCTTCAGCACAGATACGCAGTATTTT.

This clonotype was picked up many times. The library was designed around alpha chains, so this beta chain is a stray read whose abundance carries little weight. The chain is built from TRBV7-3 and TRBJ1-2, with 11 positions matching TRBD1. CDR3 size: 14 residues. Germline CDR1 is SGHTA and CDR2 is FQGTGA. The ends lost 6 bases at V and 6 bases at J; junction bases unmatched: 6. The CDR3, as DNA: TGTGCCAGCAGGGACAGGGGGCGCGAGGATGGCTACACCTTC. Protein product: CASRDRGREDGYTF.

In regard to this clonotype: The library was built for alpha chains, so this beta chain is an off-target read and its size means little. The CDR3 here is CSARYGTSLAGELFF. The CDR3 DNA follows: TGCAGTGCTAGATACGGGACTAGTTTGGCCGGGGAGCTGTTTTTT. The chain joins TRBV20-1 to TRBJ2-2; 8 bases match TRBD2. The germline gives CDR1 DFQATT, CDR2 SNEGSKA (reference sequence). V lost 2 bases, J lost 6 bases, and 8 bases stayed unmatched. The CDR3 totals 15 residues.

In its sample, this clonotype was seen many times. This beta chain is off target for a library built for alpha chains, so its abundance means little. The chain recombines TRBV11-2 with TRBJ2-7, with 7 bases aligning to TRBD1. Trimming took 6 bases from V and 7 from J; bases not matched to a gene: 15. This CDR3 contains 15 residues. Looked up from germline, CDR1 is SGHAT and CDR2 is FQNNGV. CDR3: CASRRPGTASGEQYF. The DNA of the CDR3 is TGTGCCAGCAGACGCCCGGGGACAGCCTCGGGGGAGCAGTACTTC.

This clonotype was seen at least ten times. Found in a library prepared for alpha chains, this beta chain is an off-target read, and its abundance has little meaning. V gene TRBV6-5 combines with J gene TRBJ1-6; D uncertain. Trimming took 8 bases from V and 3 from J, leaving 14 bases between them. CDR3 size: 15 residues. Germline-derived CDR1 and CDR2 are MNHEY and SVGAGI. The chain's CDR3 is CASLDAAVYNSPLHF. The DNA of the CDR3 is TGTGCCAGCCTTGACGCCGCAGTCTATAATTCACCCCTCCACTTT.

The table lists this clonotype with many counts. Little can be read into the size of this beta chain, an off-target read in a library designed for alpha chains. J is TRBJ2-1 and V is TRBV7-2, with D perhaps matching TRBD2 (5 bases). CDR1 and CDR2 (germline): SGHTA, FQGNSA. This CDR3 has 13 amino acids. Trimming stripped 5 bases from V and 9 bases from J, with 14 bases between. The chain's CDR3 is CASSPTDFGEQFF. Written as DNA, the CDR3 is TGTGCCAGCAGCCCCACGGACTTTGGTGAGCAGTTCTTC.

This clonotype occurred a few times. This beta chain was picked up by a library intended for alpha chains and is off target, so its count carries little meaning. The rearrangement uses TRBV5-1 and TRBJ2-3; D ambiguous. The CDR3 spans 14 residues. Germline loops: CDR1 SGHRS, CDR2 YFSETQ. V lost 0 bases, J lost 7 bases, and 12 bases lay in between. The CDR3 DNA follows: TGCGCCAGCAGCTTGGCCGACCTCCGGAATACGCAGTATTTT. It codes for CASSLADLRNTQYF.

A word on this clonotype: Since the library was made to target alpha chains, this beta chain is a stray read and its abundance is not meaningful. The V and J genes are TRBV7-9 and TRBJ2-5, with 8 bases identical to TRBD1. The V gene end was trimmed by 0 bases and the J gene end by 5 bases; junction bases not matched to a gene: 5. Germline V gene sequence: CDR1 SEHNR, CDR2 FQNEAQ (reference sequence). The CDR3 totals 15 residues. CDR3 coding DNA: TGTGCCAGCAGCTTAGCGGACAGGGTTGTCGAGACCCAGTACTTC. Protein sequence: CASSLADRVVETQYF. Together with reference TRBV7-9 and TRBJ2-5, the CDR3 gives the full variable domain: DTGVSQNPRHKITKRGQNVTFRCDPISEHNRLYWYRQTLGQGPEFLTYFQNEAQLEKSRLLSDRFSAERPKGSFSTLEIQRTEQGDSAMYLCASSLADRVVETQYFGPGTRLLVL.

This clonotype was seen many times. Within a library made for alpha chains, this beta chain is off target, and its count is uninformative. This sequence joins TRBV27 and TRBJ1-2; D possibly corresponds to TRBD1 (6 bases). V dropped 4 bases and J dropped 5 bases, with 23 bases sitting between them. The CDR3 length is 17 residues. Per germline, CDR1 MNHEY and CDR2 SMNVEV (reference sequence). For the CDR3, the DNA is TGTGCCAGCAGTTCTTATTCGGCAGGAGGGGACAAATATGGCTACACCTTC. Amino acids: CASSSYSAGGDKYGYTF.